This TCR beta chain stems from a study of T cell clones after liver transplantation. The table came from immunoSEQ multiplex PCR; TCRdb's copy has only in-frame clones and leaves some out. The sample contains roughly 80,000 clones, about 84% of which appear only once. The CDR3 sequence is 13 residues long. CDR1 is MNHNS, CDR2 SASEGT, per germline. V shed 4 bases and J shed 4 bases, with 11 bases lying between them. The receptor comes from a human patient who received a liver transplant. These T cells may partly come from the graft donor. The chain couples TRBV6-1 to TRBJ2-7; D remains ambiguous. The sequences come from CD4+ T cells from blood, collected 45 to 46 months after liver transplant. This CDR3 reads CASSAHILYEQYF. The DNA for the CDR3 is TGTGCCAGCAGTGCCCATATCCTTTACGAGCAGTACTTC.